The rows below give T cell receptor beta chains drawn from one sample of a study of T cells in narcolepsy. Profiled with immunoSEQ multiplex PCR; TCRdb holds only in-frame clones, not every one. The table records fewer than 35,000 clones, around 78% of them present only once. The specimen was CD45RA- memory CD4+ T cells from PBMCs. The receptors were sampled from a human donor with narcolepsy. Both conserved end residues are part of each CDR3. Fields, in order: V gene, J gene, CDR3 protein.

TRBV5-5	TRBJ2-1	CASSLNPEARNEQFF
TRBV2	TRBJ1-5	CASSGLAGAYQPQHF
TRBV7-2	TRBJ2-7	CASSSIAGGPSYEQYF
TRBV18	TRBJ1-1	CASSPVEGTSNTEAFF
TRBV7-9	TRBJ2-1	CASSPAPGLDNEQFF
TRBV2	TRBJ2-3	CASSAFGGGIGTDTQYF
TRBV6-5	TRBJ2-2	CASSYRRDQRPGELFF
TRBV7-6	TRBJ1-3	CASSSGLSGFSGNTIYF
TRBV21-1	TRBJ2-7	CASSKRGDRRLNKQYF
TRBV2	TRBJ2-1	CASSYSGGAHNEQFF
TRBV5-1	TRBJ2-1	CASSERRLAGGRYRNEQFF
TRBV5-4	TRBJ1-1	CASSVEQGVGEAFF
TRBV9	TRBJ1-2	CASSLGGTFNYGYTF
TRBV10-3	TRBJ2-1	CAISQALAGGYNEQFF
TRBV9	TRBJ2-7	CASSVGSGGASAYEQYF
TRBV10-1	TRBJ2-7	CASSEQGTYEQYF
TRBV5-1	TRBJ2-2	CASSFPSGGPLNTGELFF
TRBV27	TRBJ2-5	CASSLMSLSGVETQYF
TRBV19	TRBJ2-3	CASSTQGGPRDTQYF
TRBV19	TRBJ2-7	CASSTSGLAGGISYEQYF
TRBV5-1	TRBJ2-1	CASSATGAGLYYNEQFF
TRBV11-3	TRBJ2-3	CASSAGLPSTDTQYF
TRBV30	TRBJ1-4	CAWKRDNEKLFF
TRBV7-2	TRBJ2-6	CASTLEVGANVLTF
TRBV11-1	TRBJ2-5	CASSLGFLETQYF
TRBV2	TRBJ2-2	CASYGGLAGGFTGELFF
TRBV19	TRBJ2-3	CASRTGPPDTQYF
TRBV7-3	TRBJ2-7	CASSLIQGYEQYF
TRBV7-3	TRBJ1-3	CASSLTGNSGNTIYF
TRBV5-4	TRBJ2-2	CASSYGLANTGELFF
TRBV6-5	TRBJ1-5	CASSQGGQPQHF
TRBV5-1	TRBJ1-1	CASSLERTGRTEAFF
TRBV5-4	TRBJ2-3	CASSLMKGSSTDTQYF
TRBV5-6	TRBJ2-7	CASSYLGGRGSEQYF
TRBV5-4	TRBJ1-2	CASSLMGDQYGYTF
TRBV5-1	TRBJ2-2	CASSPNGAVAGELFF
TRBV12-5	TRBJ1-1	CASGLNRGIEAFF